This T cell receptor beta chain was captured in a study of human T cells and chemical hapten exposure. Within the library, unique molecular identifiers were attached to each individual cDNA molecule. One entry per CDR3 protein, called by TCRdb with MiXCR from the 5' RACE reads. The table includes more than 75,000 distinct CDR3 sequences, about 16% detected once. Germline V lookup: CDR1 MNHEY, CDR2 SVGAGI. This CDR3 is built from 14 residues. The V gene lost 5 bases and the J gene lost 2 bases, with 11 bases spanning the gap. It was from unfractionated whole blood that total RNA was extracted. V and J are TRBV6-5 and TRBJ2-3, with D tentatively TRBD1 (5 bases). The sequence came from a female donor in good health. This CDR3 reads CASSLDRLTDTQYF. CDR3 nucleotides: TGTGCCAGCAGTCTTGACAGACTCACAGATACGCAGTATTTT.